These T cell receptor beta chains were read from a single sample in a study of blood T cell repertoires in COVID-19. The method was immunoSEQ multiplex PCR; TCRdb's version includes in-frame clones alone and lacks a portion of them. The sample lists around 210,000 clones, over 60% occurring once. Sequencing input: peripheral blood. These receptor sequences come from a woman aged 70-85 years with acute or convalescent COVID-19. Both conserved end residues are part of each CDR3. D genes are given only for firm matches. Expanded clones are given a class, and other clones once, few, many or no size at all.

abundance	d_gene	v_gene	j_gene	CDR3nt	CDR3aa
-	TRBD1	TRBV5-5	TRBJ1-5	TGTGCCAGCAGCTTGAGGGACAGGTATCAGCCCCAGCATTTT	CASSLRDRYQPQHF
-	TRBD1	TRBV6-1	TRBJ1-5	TGTGCCAGCAGTCTTCAGACAGGGGCTCAGCCCCAGCATTTT	CASSLQTGAQPQHF
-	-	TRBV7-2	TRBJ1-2	TGTGCCAGCAGCTTAGGGGGCGCGGAAGGCTACACCTTC	CASSLGGAEGYTF
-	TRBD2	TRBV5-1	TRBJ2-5	TGCGCCAGCAGCTCCCTGACTAGCGGTGAGCAAGAGACCCAGTACTTC	CASSSLTSGEQETQYF
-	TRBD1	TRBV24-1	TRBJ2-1	TGTGCCACCAGTGATTTCGGACCGGGACAGGGATTGGGTGAGCAGTTCTTC	CATSDFGPGQGLGEQFF
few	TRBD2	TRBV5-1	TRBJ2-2	TGCGCCAGCAGCTTCCTAGCGGGAGCGAACACCGGGGAGCTGTTTTTT	CASSFLAGANTGELFF
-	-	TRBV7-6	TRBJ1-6	TGTGCCAGCAGCTTCGATGCGCCAGGGCTTTCACCCCTCCACTTT	CASSFDAPGLSPLHF
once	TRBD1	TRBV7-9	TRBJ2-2	TGTGCCAGCAGCGTCGGACAGGGGGCGAACACCGGGGAGCTGTTTTTT	CASSVGQGANTGELFF
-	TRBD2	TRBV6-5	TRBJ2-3	TGTGCCAGCAGGACCCCGGGAGGTAGCACAGATACGCAGTATTTT	CASRTPGGSTDTQYF
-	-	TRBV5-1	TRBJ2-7	TGCGCCAGCAGCTCCAGGCGGGGCGCAGAGTCCTACGAGCAGTACTTC	CASSSRRGAESYEQYF
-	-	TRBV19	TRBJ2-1	TGTGCCAGTAGTTTGGGACAGCCGACTAGCGCCTTCTACAATGAGCAGTTCTTC	CASSLGQPTSAFYNEQFF
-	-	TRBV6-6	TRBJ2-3	TGTGCCAGCAGGTCGCAAGGGGGCACAGATACGCAGTATTTT	CASRSQGGTDTQYF
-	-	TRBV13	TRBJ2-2	TGTGCCAGCAGCCGTAATGGAGTGGGCACCGGGGAGCTGTTTTTT	CASSRNGVGTGELFF
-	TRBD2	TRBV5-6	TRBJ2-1	TGTGCCAGCAGCTACTGGACTAGCGGGTATCAGTTCTTC	CASSYWTSGYQFF
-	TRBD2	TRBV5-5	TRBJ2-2	TGTGCCAGCAGCTTGGGACTAGCCCAGAACACCGGGGAGCTGTTTTTT	CASSLGLAQNTGELFF
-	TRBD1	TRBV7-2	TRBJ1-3	TGTGCCAGCAGGGCTACAGGGGCTGGAAACACCATATATTTT	CASRATGAGNTIYF
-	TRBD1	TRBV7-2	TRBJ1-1	TGTGCCAGCAGATACCGGGACAGGGGCACTGAAGCTTTCTTT	CASRYRDRGTEAFF
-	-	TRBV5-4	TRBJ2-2	TGTGCCAGCAGCGCCTCCGGGGTCCATAGGGCCCGGGAGCTGTTTTTT	CASSASGVHRARELFF
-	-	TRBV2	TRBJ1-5	TGTGCCAGCAGCGGGACAAATAGCAATCAGCCCCAGCATTTT	CASSGTNSNQPQHF
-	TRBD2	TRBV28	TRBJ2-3	TGTGCCAGCAGTTTAACTAGCGGGCGCACAGATACGCAGTATTTT	CASSLTSGRTDTQYF
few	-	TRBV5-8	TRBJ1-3	TGTGCCAGCAGCTTGCTAGAGACTGGAAACACCATATATTTT	CASSLLETGNTIYF
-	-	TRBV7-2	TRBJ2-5	TGTGCCAGCAGCGCGCTAGTTTATCAGGGGACCCAGTACTTC	CASSALVYQGTQYF
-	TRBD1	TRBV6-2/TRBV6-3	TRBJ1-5	TGTGCCAGCAGCGGGGACAGCTATAGCAATCAGCCCCAGCATTTT	CASSGDSYSNQPQHF
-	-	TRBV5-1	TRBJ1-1	TGCGCCAGCAGCTTGAGCCCAGGGAACACTGAAGCTTTCTTT	CASSLSPGNTEAFF
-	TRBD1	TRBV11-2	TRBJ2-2	TGTGCCAGCAGCTTGGCCGGGACAGGGAGGGCCGGGGAGCTGTTTTTT	CASSLAGTGRAGELFF
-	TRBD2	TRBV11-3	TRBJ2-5	TGTGCCAGCAGCTCGGGACTAGCGGAACAAGAGACCCAGTACTTC	CASSSGLAEQETQYF
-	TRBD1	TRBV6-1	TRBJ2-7	TGTGCCAGCACACTAGGGGGACAGGGGGTTTACGAGCAGTACTTC	CASTLGGQGVYEQYF
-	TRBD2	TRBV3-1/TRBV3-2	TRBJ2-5	TGTGCCAGCAGCCAAGCGACTAGCGGGGAGACCCAGTACTTC	CASSQATSGETQYF
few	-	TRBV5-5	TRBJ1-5	TGTGCCAGCAGCCCGGGACACCAAAGCAATCAGCCCCAGCATTTT	CASSPGHQSNQPQHF
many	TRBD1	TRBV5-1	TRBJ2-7	TGCGCCAGCAGCTCCTCTACATACGACAGGGTAGGCGAGCAGTACTTC	CASSSSTYDRVGEQYF
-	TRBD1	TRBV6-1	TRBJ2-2	TGTGCCAGCAGTACGGGACAGGGGCCCGGGGAGCTGTTTTTT	CASSTGQGPGELFF
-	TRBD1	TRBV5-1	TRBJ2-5	TGCGCCAGCAATAGGGGGACAGAGCAAGAGACCCAGTACTTC	CASNRGTEQETQYF
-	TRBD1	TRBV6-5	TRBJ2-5	TGTGCCAGCAGTCGGACAGGTAGTCAAGAGACCCAGTACTTC	CASSRTGSQETQYF
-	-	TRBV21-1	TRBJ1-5	TGTGCCAGCACCCGGGACAGCTATAGCAATCAGCCCCAGCATTTT	CASTRDSYSNQPQHF
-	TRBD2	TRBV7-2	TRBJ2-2	TGTGCCAGCAGCCCCTTAGGGACTAGCGGGCCCACCGGGGAGCTGTTTTTT	CASSPLGTSGPTGELFF
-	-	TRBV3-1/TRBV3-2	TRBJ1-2	TGTGCCAGCAGCCAGACAGACTATGGCTACACCTTC	CASSQTDYGYTF
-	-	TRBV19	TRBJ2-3	TGTGCCAGTAGTCCCGGTGGGTCCCCCCGCGGTACGCAGTATTTT	CASSPGGSPRGTQYF
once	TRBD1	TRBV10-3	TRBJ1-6	TGTGCCATCAGTGAGACAGGGGGAGGTTCACCCCTCCACTTT	CAISETGGGSPLHF
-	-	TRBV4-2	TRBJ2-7	TGTGCCAGCAGCTCGGACGAGCAGTACTTC	CASSSDEQYF
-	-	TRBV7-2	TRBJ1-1	TGTGCCAGCAGCTTACCCCTGTTTCCGGCTGAAGCTTTCTTT	CASSLPLFPAEAFF
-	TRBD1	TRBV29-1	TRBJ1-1	TGCAGCGCAAAGACAGGGATGAACACTGAAGCTTTCTTT	CSAKTGMNTEAFF
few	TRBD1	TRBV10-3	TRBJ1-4	TGTGCCATCAGTGAGGGGCCCAGGGGGAATGAAAAACTGTTTTTT	CAISEGPRGNEKLFF
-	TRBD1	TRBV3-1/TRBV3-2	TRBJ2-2	TGTGCCAGCAGCCCGACAGGGGTTGTTGGCGGGGAGCTGTTTTTT	CASSPTGVVGGELFF
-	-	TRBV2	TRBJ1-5	TGTGCCAGCCGGGGGAGCAATCAGCCCCAGCATTTT	CASRGSNQPQHF
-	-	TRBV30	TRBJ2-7	TGTGCCTGGAGTCCAGGGTATTACGAGCAGTACTTC	CAWSPGYYEQYF
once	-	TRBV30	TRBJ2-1	TGTGCCTGGAGTCCAAGGAGGGGAAGGAATGAGCAGTTCTTC	CAWSPRRGRNEQFF
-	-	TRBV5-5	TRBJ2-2	TGTGCCAGCAGCTTGGACGGGACGAACACCGGGGAGCTGTTTTTT	CASSLDGTNTGELFF
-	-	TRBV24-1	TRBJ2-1	TGTGCCACCAGTGACGCCATTGGGGCAGCCAACACCAATGAGCAGTTCTTC	CATSDAIGAANTNEQFF
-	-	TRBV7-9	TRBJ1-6	TGTGCCAGCAGCTTTAAGAGCTCCTATAATTCACCCCTCCACTTT	CASSFKSSYNSPLHF
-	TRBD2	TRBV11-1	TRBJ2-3	TGTGCCAGCAGCAGGCGGGGGGCAGATACGCAGTATTTT	CASSRRGADTQYF
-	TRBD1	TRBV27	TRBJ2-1	TGTGCCAGCAGCCGGACAGGGATATACAATGAGCAGTTCTTC	CASSRTGIYNEQFF
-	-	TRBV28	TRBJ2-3	TGTGCCAGCAGTTTATTCCGTCTAGCGATAAGCACAGATACGCAGTATTTT	CASSLFRLAISTDTQYF
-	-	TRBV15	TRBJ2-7	TGTGCCACCAGCAGAGACCCGACTAGCTCCTACGAGCAGTACTTC	CATSRDPTSSYEQYF
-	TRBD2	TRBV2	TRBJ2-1	TGTGCCAGCAGTGAAGAGTGGGCTAGCGGAGACAATGAGCAGTTCTTC	CASSEEWASGDNEQFF
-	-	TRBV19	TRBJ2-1	TGTGCCAGTACGACACACACGGAGCAGTTCTTC	CASTTHTEQFF